The clone carrying this T cell receptor beta chain was seen only a few times. Antigen: not known. Authors of the study amplified TCR beta CDR3 regions from RNA transcripts. The TCR CDR3 was amplified in a first-round RT-PCR using the HTBI primer set. Each CDR3 protein gets one entry after TCRdb re-called the multiplex PCR reads with MiXCR. Seen here are hundreds of thousands of distinct CDR3 sequences, 15% to 18% observed once, and the top ten hold about a quarter. This entry is derived from a study of T cells in Graves' hyperthyroidism and ophthalmopathy. Notes on the study in general: Most thyroid clonotypes with frequency above 0.001 were detected in blood.

The sequence was collected from a young woman with Graves' hyperthyroidism that later progressed to Graves' ophthalmopathy. The sequencing sample was made of blood.

The CDR3 bases are TGTGCCACCAGCAGAGTTTCCCGAAACAATGAGCAGTTCTTC. This sequence encodes CATSRVSRNNEQFF. This chain connects TRBV15 to TRBJ2-1; D not resolved. Germline V gene lookup returns CDR1 LNHNV and CDR2 YYDKDF (reference sequence). This CDR3 comprises 14 residues. Trimming cost V 1 base and J 5 bases, with 9 bases left between them.